The clone carrying this T cell receptor (beta chain) was seen more than once but under ten times. This specimen belongs to a study of type 1 regulatory T cells. Study in general: An in vitro protocol generated T-allo10, a Tr1-enriched, alloantigen-specific CD4 T cell product.

This CDR3 comprises 13 residues. Germline CDR1 and CDR2: SGHVS and FQNEAQ. V gave up 4 bases and J gave up 0 bases, with 7 bases separating them. MiXCR, run by TCRdb on the reads, gives a single entry per CDR3 protein. The sample consists of some 89,000 distinct CDR3 sequences, roughly 31% of them appearing once. Sequenced: CD4+ T cells, either the whole sample or a sorted fraction (not recorded which). The clonotype was recovered from a human donor in good health. The gene calls are TRBV7-8 and TRBJ2-7; TRBD1 is a possible D gene (5 bases). The chain's CDR3 is CASSSRGSYEQYF. CDR3 coding DNA: TGTGCCAGCAGCTCTAGGGGCTCCTACGAGCAGTACTTC.